This entry lists 24 T cell receptor beta chains sequenced from one sample in a study of T-cell memory formation after mild COVID-19. TCRdb passed the 5' RACE reads through MiXCR, listing each CDR3 protein once. Of about 440,000 distinct CDR3 sequences listed, 20% are singletons. Source material: PBMCs or a T cell subset sorted from them (not recorded which). These TCRs come from an adult woman who had mild COVID-19 (a few samples of this study predate the infection). Cell type and time point are not known.

The gene calls are TRBV6-5 and TRBJ1-1; perhaps TRBD1 as D (6 bases). This CDR3 region has 15 residues. Trimming left V 7 bases short and J 4 bases short, with 19 bases between. Germline V CDR1 and CDR2: MNHEY, SVGAGI. CDR3 sequence reads: CASIRGKTGFTEAFF. CDR3 DNA sequence: TGTGCCAGCATACGAGGGAAAACAGGGTTCACTGAAGCTTTCTTT.

The V gene is TRBV20-1, the J gene TRBJ1-4; 7 bases fit TRBD1. The CDR3 is made up of 15 amino acids. V lost 2 bases, J lost 3 bases, and 6 bases stayed unmatched. Per germline, CDR1 DFQATT and CDR2 SNEGSKA (reference sequence). The CDR3 loop reads CSARTQGLSNEKLFF. CDR3 DNA sequence: TGCAGTGCTAGAACACAGGGGTTGTCTAATGAAAAACTGTTTTTT.

The V gene is TRBV10-3, the J gene TRBJ2-7; D is unresolved. The CDR3 extends over 12 amino acids. Trimming cost V 2 bases and J 4 bases, with 6 bases left between them. CDR1 ENHRY and CDR2 SYGVKD come from the germline V gene. The CDR3 sequence: CAISEQRYEQYF. The CDR3 DNA reads TGTGCCATCAGTGAGCAGAGGTACGAGCAGTACTTC.

Only a few counts were recorded for this clonotype. The J gene is TRBJ2-1, the V gene TRBV27; D is uncertain. This CDR3 region has 15 residues. The germline V gene has CDR1 MNHEY and CDR2 SMNVEV (reference sequence). Trimming took off 3 bases at V and 4 bases at J, with 13 bases between the two ends. CDR3 DNA: TGTGCCAGCAGTTTTGCACCAAGAGGTTACAATGAGCAGTTCTTC. Translated: CASSFAPRGYNEQFF.

This clonotype was seen only a few times. The genes are TRBV6-2 or TRBV6-3 and TRBJ1-3; D unresolved. Trimming left V 6 bases short and J 4 bases short, with 10 bases between. CDR3 size: 13 residues. In germline, CDR1 is MNHEY, CDR2 SVGEGT. The CDR3 loop is CASRPGGGNTIYF. The CDR3, as DNA: TGTGCCAGCAGACCGGGTGGCGGAAACACCATATATTTT.

This sequence joins TRBV7-2 and TRBJ1-1, with 8 bases lining up with TRBD1. V was pared by 3 bases and J by 4 bases, with 10 bases of the junction left unmatched. This CDR3 is 16 amino acids long. Germline CDR1 is SGHTA and CDR2 is FQGNSA. This CDR3 reads CASSFAGQGGGTEAFF. As DNA, the CDR3 is TGTGCCAGCAGCTTCGCCGGACAGGGCGGAGGCACTGAAGCTTTCTTT.

The chain employs TRBV12-3 or TRBV12-4 and TRBJ2-5, with D hard to call. The CDR3 totals 15 residues. V was shortened by 3 bases and J by 5 bases, with 16 bases between the two germline ends. Written as DNA, the CDR3 is TGTGCCAGCAGTTTGGATGGATCTGGTGGGGAGACCCAGTACTTC. Translated, it gives CASSLDGSGGETQYF.

This sequence joins TRBV5-5 and TRBJ2-2; possibly TRBD1 for D (6 bases). Germline V gene data show CDR1 as SGHKS and CDR2 as YYEKEE (reference sequence). The length of the CDR3 is 14 residues. V lost 1 base to trimming and J lost 5 bases, with 9 bases between them. The CDR3 reads CASSLWTETGELFF. The CDR3 DNA reads TGTGCCAGCAGCTTGTGGACAGAGACCGGGGAGCTGTTTTTT.

The chain has TRBV29-1 and TRBJ2-3, with D perhaps given as TRBD1 or TRBD2 (5 bases each). The V end was cut by 6 bases, the J end by 0 bases, with 13 bases between. CDR1 is SQVTM, CDR2 ANQGSEA, per germline. CDR3 length: 14 amino acids. CDR3 protein: CSVGRLISTDTQYF. DNA of the CDR3: TGCAGCGTGGGACGACTCATAAGCACAGATACGCAGTATTTT.

Only a few counts were recorded for this clonotype. The rearrangement joins TRBV5-1 to TRBJ2-7; D tentatively fits TRBD1 or TRBD2 (5 bases each). Germline assignment: CDR1 SGHRS and CDR2 YFSETQ. Trimming left V 4 bases short and J 3 bases short, with 20 bases between. This CDR3 contains 16 residues. Written as DNA, the CDR3 is TGCGCCAGCAGCCCCACACTCCTGGGGGAATACTACGAGCAGTACTTC. Encoded protein: CASSPTLLGEYYEQYF.

The chain links TRBV11-3 to TRBJ2-1; 8 bases map to TRBD2. The CDR3 is 15 amino acids. Germline lookup yields CDR1 SGHNT and CDR2 YENEEA. J lost 10 bases, V lost 4 bases, and 12 bases had no gene match. The CDR3 DNA follows: TGTGCCAGCAGCTGGCCTTCTAGCGGCGGGAGGGAGCAGTTCTTC. Amino acid sequence: CASSWPSSGGREQFF.

The rearrangement links TRBV7-9 to TRBJ2-5; unclear D gene. V was clipped by 1 base and J by 2 bases, with 11 bases between them. The length of the CDR3 is 15 residues. In germline, CDR1 is SEHNR, CDR2 FQNEAQ (reference sequence). The chain's CDR3 is CASSLDATLQETQYF. As DNA, the CDR3 is TGTGCCAGCAGCTTAGACGCCACCCTTCAAGAGACCCAGTACTTC.

The V gene is TRBV20-1, the J gene TRBJ2-1; D tentatively reads TRBD1 or TRBD2 (5 bases each). The CDR3 totals 14 residues. Germline V gene data show CDR1 as DFQATT and CDR2 as SNEGSKA (reference sequence). V was cut by 3 bases and J by 9 bases, with 18 bases left in between. DNA of the CDR3: TGCAGTGCTAGCCGGCCCGACGGGGCAGGTGAGCAGTTCTTC. Translated, it gives CSASRPDGAGEQFF.

Only a few counts were recorded for this clonotype. This chain connects TRBV5-1 to TRBJ1-1; tentatively, D is TRBD1 (6 bases). Looked up from germline, CDR1 is SGHRS and CDR2 is YFSETQ. The CDR3 loop spans 16 amino acids. V lost 4 bases, J lost 6 bases, and 22 bases lay in between. CDR3 nucleotide sequence: TGCGCCAGCAGCCGGGACATCGATCGGGTAAACTCTGAAGCTTTCTTT. It translates to CASSRDIDRVNSEAFF.

The J gene is TRBJ1-1, the V gene TRBV5-5; D possibly corresponds to TRBD1 (6 bases). The CDR3 is made up of 12 amino acids. Germline CDR1 reads SGHKS; CDR2 reads YYEKEE (reference sequence). V shed 3 bases and J shed 7 bases, with 10 bases lying between them. CDR3 DNA sequence: TGTGCCAGCAGCTGGGACATCCGTGAAGCTTTCTTT. Translating gives CASSWDIREAFF.

This clonotype came up a few times. The V gene is TRBV12-3 or TRBV12-4, the J gene TRBJ2-1; D possibly corresponds to TRBD2 (6 bases). The V end was cut by 4 bases, the J end by 6 bases, with 13 bases between. CDR3 length equals 14 residues. The CDR3 nucleotides read TGTGCCAGCAGTTCGGGACTCTCGGGCAATGAGCAGTTCTTC. Protein sequence: CASSSGLSGNEQFF.

A few counts support this clonotype. The chain joins TRBV5-1 to TRBJ2-1; a possible D gene is TRBD1 (6 bases). With 0 bases removed from V and 8 bases from J, the gap between germline ends came to 18 bases. Germline loops: CDR1 SGHRS, CDR2 YFSETQ. The CDR3 runs 16 residues. CDR3 protein: CASSLGTGSMVYEQFF. CDR3 sequence (DNA): TGCGCCAGCAGCTTGGGTACAGGGTCTATGGTTTATGAGCAGTTCTTC.

This clonotype has a handful of counts. The chain combines TRBV4-1 with TRBJ1-1; D is undetermined. The V and J ends lost 1 base and 1 base respectively, with 19 bases between them. This CDR3 has 18 residues. The V gene's germline CDR1 is MGHRA and CDR2 YSYEKL. The CDR3 coding sequence is TGCGCCAGCAGCCAAGTAGTCCAAATTGCAGGCGGGAACACTGAAGCTTTCTTT. As protein: CASSQVVQIAGGNTEAFF.

The V gene is TRBV10-3, the J gene TRBJ1-1, with 9 bases identical to TRBD1. CDR1 ENHRY and CDR2 SYGVKD come from the germline V gene. The J segment lost 4 bases and the V segment lost 6 bases, leaving 9 bases of the junction unmatched. CDR3 length: 15 amino acids. The CDR3 sequence: CAIRGTGIGRTEAFF. Here the CDR3 DNA reads TGTGCCATCAGGGGGACAGGGATAGGGCGCACTGAAGCTTTCTTT.

The chain links TRBV20-1 to TRBJ2-1; TRBD2 matches 7 bases. With 4 bases clipped from V and 0 bases from J, the junction kept 9 bases outside the gene matches. CDR3 length: 16 residues. The germline V gene encodes CDR1 DFQATT and CDR2 SNEGSKA (reference sequence). The CDR3, as DNA: TGCAGTGCTATCAGGGCGGGGGTTAGCTCCTACAATGAGCAGTTCTTC. Protein: CSAIRAGVSSYNEQFF.

On this clonotype itself: Being one base from a much bigger clone, this may be a read error. CDR3 residues: CASSSDRVPYNEQFF. DNA of the CDR3: TGTGCCAGCAGCTCCGACAGGGTCCCCTACAATGAGCAGTTCTTC. The chain joins TRBV7-9 to TRBJ2-1; TRBD1 aligns across 7 bases. CDR3 length: 15 residues. With V trimmed by 4 bases and J by 2 bases, 5 bases remained unmatched. CDR1 SEHNR and CDR2 FQNEAQ come from the germline V gene (reference sequence). The whole variable domain, remainder taken from reference TRBV7-9 and TRBJ2-1, is DTGVSQNPRHKITKRGQNVTFRCDPISEHNRLYWYRQTLGQGPEFLTYFQNEAQLEKSRLLSDRFSAERPKGSFSTLEIQRTEQGDSAMYLCASSSDRVPYNEQFFGPGTRLTVL.

This chain joins TRBV5-1 and TRBJ1-4; D uncertain. The V gene lost 3 bases and the J gene lost 0 bases, with 6 bases spanning the gap. Germline-derived CDR1 and CDR2 are SGHRS and YFSETQ. This CDR3 comprises 14 residues. CDR3 in amino acids: CASSSDPTNEKLFF. The CDR3 nucleotides read TGCGCCAGCAGCTCCGATCCAACTAATGAAAAACTGTTTTTT.

This clonotype was counted a few times. CDR3 in amino acids: CASSLGDGLYGYTF. The CDR3 bases are TGCGCCAGCAGCTTGGGGGACGGACTCTATGGCTACACCTTC. This chain connects TRBV5-1 to TRBJ1-2; TRBD1 might be the D (5 bases). Germline V gives CDR1 SGHRS, CDR2 YFSETQ. Trimming took 0 bases from V and 4 from J, leaving 10 bases between them. The CDR3 spans 14 residues.

The V call is TRBV6-2 or TRBV6-3, the J call TRBJ2-1; D remains ambiguous. The CDR3 runs to 17 residues. Trimming took 2 bases from V and 0 from J, leaving 14 bases between them. Per germline, CDR1 MNHEY and CDR2 SVGEGT. CDR3 loop: CASSYPEMGSSYNEQFF. CDR3 in DNA: TGTGCCAGCAGTTACCCCGAGATGGGTAGCTCCTACAATGAGCAGTTCTTC.